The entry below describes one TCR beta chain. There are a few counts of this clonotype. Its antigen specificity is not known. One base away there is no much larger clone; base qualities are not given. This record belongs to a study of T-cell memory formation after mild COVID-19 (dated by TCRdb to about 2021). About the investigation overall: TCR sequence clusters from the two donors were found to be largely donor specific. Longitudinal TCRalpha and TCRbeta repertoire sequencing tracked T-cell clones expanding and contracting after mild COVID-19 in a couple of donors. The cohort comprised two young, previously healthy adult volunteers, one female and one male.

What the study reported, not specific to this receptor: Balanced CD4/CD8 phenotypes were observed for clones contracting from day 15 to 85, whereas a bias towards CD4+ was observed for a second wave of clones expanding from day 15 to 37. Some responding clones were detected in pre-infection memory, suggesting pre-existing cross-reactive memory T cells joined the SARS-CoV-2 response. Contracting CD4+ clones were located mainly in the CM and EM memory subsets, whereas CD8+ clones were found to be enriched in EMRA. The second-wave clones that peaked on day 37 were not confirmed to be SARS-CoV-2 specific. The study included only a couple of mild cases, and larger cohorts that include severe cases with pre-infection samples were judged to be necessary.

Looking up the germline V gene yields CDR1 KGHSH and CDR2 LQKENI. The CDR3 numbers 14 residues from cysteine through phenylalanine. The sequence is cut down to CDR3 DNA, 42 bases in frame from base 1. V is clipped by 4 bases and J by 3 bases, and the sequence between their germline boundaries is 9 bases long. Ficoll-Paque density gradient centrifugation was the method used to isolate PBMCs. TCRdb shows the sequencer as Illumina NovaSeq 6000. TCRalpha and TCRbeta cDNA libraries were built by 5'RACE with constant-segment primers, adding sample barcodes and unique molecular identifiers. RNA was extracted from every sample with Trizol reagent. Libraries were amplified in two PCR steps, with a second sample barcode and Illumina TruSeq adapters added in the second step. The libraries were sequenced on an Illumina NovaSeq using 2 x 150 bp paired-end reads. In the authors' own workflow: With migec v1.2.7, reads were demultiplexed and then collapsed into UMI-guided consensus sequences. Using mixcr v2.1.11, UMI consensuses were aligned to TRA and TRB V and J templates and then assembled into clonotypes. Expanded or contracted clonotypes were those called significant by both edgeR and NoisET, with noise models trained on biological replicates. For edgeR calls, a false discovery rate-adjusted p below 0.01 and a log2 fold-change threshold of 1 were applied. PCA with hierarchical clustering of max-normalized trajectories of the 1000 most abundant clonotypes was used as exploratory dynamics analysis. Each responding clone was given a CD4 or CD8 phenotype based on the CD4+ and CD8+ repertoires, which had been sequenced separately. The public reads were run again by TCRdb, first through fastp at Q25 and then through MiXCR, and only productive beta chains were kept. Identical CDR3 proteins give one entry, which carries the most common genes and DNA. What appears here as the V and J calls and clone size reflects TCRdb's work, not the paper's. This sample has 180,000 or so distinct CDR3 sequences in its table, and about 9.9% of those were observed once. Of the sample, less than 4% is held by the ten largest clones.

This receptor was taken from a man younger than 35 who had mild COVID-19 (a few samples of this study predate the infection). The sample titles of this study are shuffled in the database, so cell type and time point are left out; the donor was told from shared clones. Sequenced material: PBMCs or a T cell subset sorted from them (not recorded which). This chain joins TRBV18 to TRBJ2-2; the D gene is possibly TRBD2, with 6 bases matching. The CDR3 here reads CASSRGTDTGELFF. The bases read TGTGCCAGCTCACGGGGGACTGACACCGGGGAGCTGTTTTTT.